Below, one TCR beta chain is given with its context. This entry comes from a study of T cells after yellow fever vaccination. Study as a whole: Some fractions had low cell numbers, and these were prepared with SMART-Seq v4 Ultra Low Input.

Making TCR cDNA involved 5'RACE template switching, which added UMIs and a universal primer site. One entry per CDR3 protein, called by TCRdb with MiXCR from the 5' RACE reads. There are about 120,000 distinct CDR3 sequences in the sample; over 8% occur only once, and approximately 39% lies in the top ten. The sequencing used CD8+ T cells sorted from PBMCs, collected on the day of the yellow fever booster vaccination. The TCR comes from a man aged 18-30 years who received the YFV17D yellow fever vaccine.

CDR3 residues: CASSYGMGHEQYV. Here the CDR3 DNA reads TGTGCCAGCAGTTACGGAATGGGACACGAGCAGTACGTC. The chain links TRBV6-5 to TRBJ2-7; D is possibly TRBD1 or TRBD2 (5 bases each). The CDR3 extends over 13 amino acids. Trimming removed 2 bases from V and 5 bases from J, with 10 bases in between. CDR1 MNHEY and CDR2 SVGAGI come from the germline V gene.